The present T cell receptor beta chain was sequenced within a study of T cell repertoires in cytomegalovirus infection. About the study: Shared public TCR beta signatures pointed to both CMV infection and a matching HLA type.

The V segment lost 8 bases and the J segment 4 bases; nucleotides outside the gene matches: 16. The CDR3 is 18 residues long. Germline V CDR1 and CDR2: SGHTA, FQGNSA. A single record per CDR3 protein comes from TCRdb applying MiXCR to the reads. This sample yields some 150,000 distinct CDR3 sequences, of which 23% are seen a single time; roughly 9.8% belongs to the top ten. This clonotype has ten or more counts. The clonotype was recovered from a human donor in good health (CMV status not recorded). Some clones in this sample may be carry-over from other donors' samples. This chain uses TRBV7-2 with TRBJ2-5, with 13 bases matching TRBD2. Sequencing input: PBMCs. CDR3 bases: TGTGCCAGCGATCCCGGGACTAGCGGGGTTGTTTTGAGAGAGACCCAGTACTTC. Protein product: CASDPGTSGVVLRETQYF.